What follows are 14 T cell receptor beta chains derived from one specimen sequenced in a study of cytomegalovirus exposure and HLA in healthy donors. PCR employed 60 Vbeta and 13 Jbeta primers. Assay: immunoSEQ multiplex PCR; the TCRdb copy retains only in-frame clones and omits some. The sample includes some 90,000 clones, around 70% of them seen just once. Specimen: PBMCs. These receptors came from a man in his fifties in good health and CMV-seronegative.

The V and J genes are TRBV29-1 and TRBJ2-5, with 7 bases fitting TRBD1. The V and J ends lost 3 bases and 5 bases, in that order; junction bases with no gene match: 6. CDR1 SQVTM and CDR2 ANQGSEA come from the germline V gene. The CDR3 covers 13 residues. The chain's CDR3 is CSVELTGRETQYF. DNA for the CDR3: TGCAGCGTTGAGCTGACAGGGCGGGAGACCCAGTACTTC. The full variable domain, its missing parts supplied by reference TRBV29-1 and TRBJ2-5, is SAVISQKPSRDICQRGTSLTIQCQVDSQVTMMFWYRQQPGQSLTLIATANQGSEATYESGFVIDKFPISRPNLTFSTLTVSNMSPEDSSIYLCSVELTGRETQYFGPGTRLLVL.

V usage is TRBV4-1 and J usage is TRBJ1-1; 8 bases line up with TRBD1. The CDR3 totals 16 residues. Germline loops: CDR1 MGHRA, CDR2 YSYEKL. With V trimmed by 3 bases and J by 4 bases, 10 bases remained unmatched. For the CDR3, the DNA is TGCGCCAGCAGCCAGGATTGGACAGGGCGGACCACTGAAGCTTTCTTT. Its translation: CASSQDWTGRTTEAFF.

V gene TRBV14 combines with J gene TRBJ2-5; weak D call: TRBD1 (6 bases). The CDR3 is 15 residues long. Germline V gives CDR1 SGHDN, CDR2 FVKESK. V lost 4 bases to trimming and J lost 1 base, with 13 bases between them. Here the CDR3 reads CASSRQQGPQETQYF. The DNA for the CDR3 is TGTGCCAGCAGCCGTCAACAGGGTCCCCAAGAGACCCAGTACTTC.

Written as DNA, the CDR3 is TGTGCCAGTAGTATAGACACGACAGTAAACATTCAGTACTTC. This sequence encodes CASSIDTTVNIQYF. V and J are TRBV19 and TRBJ2-4; maybe TRBD1 (5 bases). CDR1 is LNHDA and CDR2 is SQIVND in the germline V gene (reference sequence). There are 14 residues in the CDR3. V gave up 0 bases and J gave up 6 bases, with 9 bases separating them.

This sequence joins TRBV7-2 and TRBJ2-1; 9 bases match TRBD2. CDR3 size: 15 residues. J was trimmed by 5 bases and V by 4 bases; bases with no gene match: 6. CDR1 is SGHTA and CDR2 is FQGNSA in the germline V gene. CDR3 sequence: CASSSAGLANNEQFF. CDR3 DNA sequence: TGTGCCAGCAGCTCGGCGGGACTAGCTAACAATGAGCAGTTCTTC.

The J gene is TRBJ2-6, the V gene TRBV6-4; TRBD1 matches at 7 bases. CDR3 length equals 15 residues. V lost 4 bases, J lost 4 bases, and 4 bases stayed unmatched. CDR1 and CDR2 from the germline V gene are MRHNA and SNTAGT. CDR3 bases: TGTGCCAGCAGTGCGACAGGGTACGGGGCCAACGTCCTGACTTTC. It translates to CASSATGYGANVLTF.

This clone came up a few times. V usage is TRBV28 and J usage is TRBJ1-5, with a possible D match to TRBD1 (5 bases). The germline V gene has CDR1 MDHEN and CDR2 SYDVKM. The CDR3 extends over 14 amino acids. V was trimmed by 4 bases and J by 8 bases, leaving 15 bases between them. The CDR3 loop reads CASSSPAGLEPQHF. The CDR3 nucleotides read TGTGCCAGCAGTTCCCCGGCAGGGCTGGAGCCCCAGCATTTT. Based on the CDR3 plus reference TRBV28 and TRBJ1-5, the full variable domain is DVKVTQSSRYLVKRTGEKVFLECVQDMDHENMFWYRQDPGLGLRLIYFSYDVKMKEKGDIPEGYSVSREKKERFSLILESASTNQTSMYLCASSSPAGLEPQHFGDGTRLSIL.

CDR3 nucleotide sequence: TGTGCCAGCAGCTCACCTACGGTCGAGCAGTACTTC. This translates into CASSSPTVEQYF. The rearrangement joins TRBV7-9 to TRBJ2-7; D is unclear. The CDR3 is 12 residues long. The germline CDR1 and CDR2 sequences are SEHNR and FQNEAQ (reference sequence). Trimming stripped 4 bases from V and 6 bases from J, with 10 bases between.

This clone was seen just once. The CDR3, as DNA: TGTGCCAGCAGCGTATCATGGAGGGACGGGGAGACCCAGTACTTC. It codes for CASSVSWRDGETQYF. This chain uses TRBV9 with TRBJ2-5, with D maybe TRBD2 (6 bases). Trimming stripped 1 base from V and 5 bases from J, with 15 bases between. In germline, CDR1 is SGDLS, CDR2 YYNGEE. This CDR3 is built from 15 residues.

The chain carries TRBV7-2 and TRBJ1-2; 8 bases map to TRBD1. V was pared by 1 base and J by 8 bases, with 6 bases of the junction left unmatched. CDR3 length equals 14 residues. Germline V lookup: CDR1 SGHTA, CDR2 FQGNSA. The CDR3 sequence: CASSLERGTGGYTF. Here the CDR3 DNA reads TGTGCCAGCAGCTTAGAAAGGGGGACAGGCGGCTACACCTTC.

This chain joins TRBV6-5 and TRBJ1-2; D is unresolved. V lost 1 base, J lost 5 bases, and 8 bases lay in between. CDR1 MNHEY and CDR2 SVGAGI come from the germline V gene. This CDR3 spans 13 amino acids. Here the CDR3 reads CASSYYGDYGYTF. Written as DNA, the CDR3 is TGTGCCAGCAGTTACTACGGTGATTATGGCTACACCTTC.

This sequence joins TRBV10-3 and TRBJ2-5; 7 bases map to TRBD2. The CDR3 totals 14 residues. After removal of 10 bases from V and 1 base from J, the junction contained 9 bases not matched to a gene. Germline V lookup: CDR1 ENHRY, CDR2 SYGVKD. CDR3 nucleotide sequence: TGTGCCACGTCCCACGCTAGCGGCCAAGAGACCCAGTACTTC. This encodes CATSHASGQETQYF.

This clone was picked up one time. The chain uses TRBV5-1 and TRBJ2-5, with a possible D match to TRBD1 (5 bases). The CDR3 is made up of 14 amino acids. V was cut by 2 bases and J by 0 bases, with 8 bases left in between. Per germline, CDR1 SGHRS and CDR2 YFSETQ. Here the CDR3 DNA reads TGCGCCAGCAGCTTCCTGACAGACCAAGAGACCCAGTACTTC. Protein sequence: CASSFLTDQETQYF.

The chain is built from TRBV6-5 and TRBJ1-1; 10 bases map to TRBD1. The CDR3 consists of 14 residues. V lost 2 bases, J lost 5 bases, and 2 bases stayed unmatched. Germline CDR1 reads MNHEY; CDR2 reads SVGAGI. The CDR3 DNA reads TGTGCCAGCAGTTACGGGACAGGGGCTACTGAAGCTTTCTTT. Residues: CASSYGTGATEAFF.